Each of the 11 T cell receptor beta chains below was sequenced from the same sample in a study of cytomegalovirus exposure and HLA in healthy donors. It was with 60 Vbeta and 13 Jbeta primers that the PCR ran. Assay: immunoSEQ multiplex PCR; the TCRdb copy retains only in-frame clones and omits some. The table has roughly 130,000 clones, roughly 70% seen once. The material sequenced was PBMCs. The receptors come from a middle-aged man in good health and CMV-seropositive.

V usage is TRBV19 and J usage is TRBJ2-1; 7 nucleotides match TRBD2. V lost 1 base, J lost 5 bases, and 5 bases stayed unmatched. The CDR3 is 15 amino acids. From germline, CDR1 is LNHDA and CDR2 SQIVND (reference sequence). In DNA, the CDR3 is TGTGCCAGTAGTATAGCTCTCCTAGCGGACAATGAGCAGTTCTTC. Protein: CASSIALLADNEQFF. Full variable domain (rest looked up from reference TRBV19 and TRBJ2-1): DGGITQSPKYLFRKEGQNVTLSCEQNLNHDAMYWYRQDPGQGLRLIYYSQIVNDFQKGDIAEGYSVSREKKESFPLTVTSAQKNPTAFYLCASSIALLADNEQFFGPGTRLTVL.

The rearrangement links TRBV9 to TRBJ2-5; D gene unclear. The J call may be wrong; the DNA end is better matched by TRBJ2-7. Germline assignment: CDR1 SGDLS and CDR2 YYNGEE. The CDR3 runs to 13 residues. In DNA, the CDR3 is TGTGCCAGCAGCGTAGACCCCAACTACGAGCAGTACTTC. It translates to CASSVDPNYEQYF.

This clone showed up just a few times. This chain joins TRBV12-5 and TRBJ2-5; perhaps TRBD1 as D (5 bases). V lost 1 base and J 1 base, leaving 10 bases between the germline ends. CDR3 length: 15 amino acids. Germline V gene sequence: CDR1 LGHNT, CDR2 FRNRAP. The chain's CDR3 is CASGLATQGQETQYF. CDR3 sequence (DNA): TGTGCTAGTGGTTTGGCCACCCAGGGCCAAGAGACCCAGTACTTC.

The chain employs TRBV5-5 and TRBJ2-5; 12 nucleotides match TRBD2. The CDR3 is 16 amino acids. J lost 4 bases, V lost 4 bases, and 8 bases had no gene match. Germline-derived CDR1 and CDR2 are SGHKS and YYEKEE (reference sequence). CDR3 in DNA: TGTGCCAGCAGCACAGCCCCTAGCGGGGGGGCAGAGACCCAGTACTTC. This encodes CASSTAPSGGAETQYF.

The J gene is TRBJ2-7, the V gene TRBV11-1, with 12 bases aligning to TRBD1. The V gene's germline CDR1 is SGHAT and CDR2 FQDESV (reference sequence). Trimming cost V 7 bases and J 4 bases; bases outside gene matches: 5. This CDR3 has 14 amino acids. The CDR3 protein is CASTLGQGAYEQYF. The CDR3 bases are TGTGCCAGCACCTTGGGACAGGGGGCTTACGAGCAGTACTTC.

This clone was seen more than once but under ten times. The CDR3 nucleotides read TGTGCCAGCAGCTTTATTAAGGGGCTCGGGGCCAACGTCCTGACTTTC. This codes for CASSFIKGLGANVLTF. The chain carries TRBV7-8 and TRBJ2-6; perhaps TRBD1 as D (5 bases). Germline values: CDR1 SGHVS, CDR2 FQNEAQ. V was clipped by 3 bases and J by 4 bases, with 13 bases between them. This CDR3 has 16 residues.

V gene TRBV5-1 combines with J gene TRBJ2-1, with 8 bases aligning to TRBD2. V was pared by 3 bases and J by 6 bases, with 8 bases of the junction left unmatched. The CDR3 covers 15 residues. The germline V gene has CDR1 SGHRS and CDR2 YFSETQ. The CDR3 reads CASSSSGGPGNEQFF. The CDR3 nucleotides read TGCGCCAGCAGCTCCTCGGGAGGGCCGGGCAATGAGCAGTTCTTC. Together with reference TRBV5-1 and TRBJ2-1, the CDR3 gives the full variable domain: KAGVTQTPRYLIKTRGQQVTLSCSPISGHRSVSWYQQTPGQGLQFLFEYFSETQRNKGNFPGRFSGRQFSNSRSEMNVSTLELGDSALYLCASSSSGGPGNEQFFGPGTRLTVL.

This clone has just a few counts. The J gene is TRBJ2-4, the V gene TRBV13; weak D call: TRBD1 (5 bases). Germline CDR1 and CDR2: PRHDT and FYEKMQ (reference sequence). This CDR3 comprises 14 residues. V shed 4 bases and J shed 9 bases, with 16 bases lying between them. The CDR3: CASSYTRVSGIQYF. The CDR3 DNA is TGTGCCAGCAGCTACACCAGGGTATCGGGCATTCAGTACTTC.

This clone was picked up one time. The CDR3 DNA reads TGTGCCAGCAGCTTAGATCCATGGGCCTTTACTTACGAGCAGTACTTC. Amino acids: CASSLDPWAFTYEQYF. The V and J genes are TRBV11-2 and TRBJ2-7; D is unresolved. Trimming removed 0 bases from V and 4 bases from J, with 16 bases in between. The CDR3 loop spans 16 amino acids. CDR1 is SGHAT and CDR2 is FQNNGV in the germline V gene.

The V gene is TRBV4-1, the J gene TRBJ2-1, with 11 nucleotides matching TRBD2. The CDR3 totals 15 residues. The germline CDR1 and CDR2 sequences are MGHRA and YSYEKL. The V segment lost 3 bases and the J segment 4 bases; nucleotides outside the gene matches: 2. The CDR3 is CASSQGTSGYNEQFF. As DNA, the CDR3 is TGCGCCAGCAGCCAGGGGACTAGCGGATACAATGAGCAGTTCTTC.

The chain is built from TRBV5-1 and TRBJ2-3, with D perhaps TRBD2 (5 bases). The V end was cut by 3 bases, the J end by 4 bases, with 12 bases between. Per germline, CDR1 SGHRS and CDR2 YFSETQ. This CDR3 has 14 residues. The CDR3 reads CASSSGLVPDTQYF. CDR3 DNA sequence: TGCGCCAGCAGCTCGGGGTTGGTCCCAGATACGCAGTATTTT.